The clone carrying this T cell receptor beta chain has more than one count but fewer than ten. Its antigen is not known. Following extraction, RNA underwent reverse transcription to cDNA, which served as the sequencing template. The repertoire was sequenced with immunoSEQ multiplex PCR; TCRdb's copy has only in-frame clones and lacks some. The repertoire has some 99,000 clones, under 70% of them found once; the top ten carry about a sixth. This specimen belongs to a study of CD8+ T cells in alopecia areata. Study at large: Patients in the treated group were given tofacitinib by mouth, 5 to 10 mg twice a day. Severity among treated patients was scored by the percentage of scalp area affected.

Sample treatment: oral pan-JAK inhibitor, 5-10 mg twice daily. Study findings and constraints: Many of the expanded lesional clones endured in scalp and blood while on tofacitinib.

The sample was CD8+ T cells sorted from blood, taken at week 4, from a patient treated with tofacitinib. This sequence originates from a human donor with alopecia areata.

The CDR3 DNA sequence: TGTGCCAGCAGCGCGTTCACCGGGACAGGGGACTACGAGCAGTACTTC. Protein: CASSAFTGTGDYEQYF. The V gene is TRBV9, the J gene TRBJ2-7; the match to TRBD1 covers 10 bases. Germline values: CDR1 SGDLS, CDR2 YYNGEE. The CDR3 spans 16 residues. With V trimmed by 3 bases and J by 3 bases, 9 bases remained unmatched.